The sequence of this T cell receptor beta chain was determined in a study of blood T cell repertoires in COVID-19. Study background: Whether acute or convalescent, the COVID-19 samples came from the United States, Italy and Spain. PBMCs, B-cell-depleted T cells, or T cells were the source of the cDNA or gDNA that made up the material.

With 1 base removed from V and 1 base from J, the gap between germline ends came to 7 bases. This CDR3 spans 15 amino acids. Germline V lookup: CDR1 SGHTA, CDR2 FQGTGA. The assay was immunoSEQ multiplex PCR, and TCRdb's table has in-frame clones only and misses some. This table has around 200,000 clones, 85% to 90% appearing once. This clone was found once. Other nucleotide sequences from this sample produce the same CDR3. The receptor was isolated from a woman aged 18-35 years who had recovered from COVID-19. The sequenced sample was peripheral blood. The chain employs TRBV7-3 and TRBJ2-2; TRBD2 might be the D (5 bases). The CDR3 DNA follows: TGTGCCAGCAGCTTAAGAGGGCAGAACACCGGGGAGCTGTTTTTT. It encodes CASSLRGQNTGELFF.